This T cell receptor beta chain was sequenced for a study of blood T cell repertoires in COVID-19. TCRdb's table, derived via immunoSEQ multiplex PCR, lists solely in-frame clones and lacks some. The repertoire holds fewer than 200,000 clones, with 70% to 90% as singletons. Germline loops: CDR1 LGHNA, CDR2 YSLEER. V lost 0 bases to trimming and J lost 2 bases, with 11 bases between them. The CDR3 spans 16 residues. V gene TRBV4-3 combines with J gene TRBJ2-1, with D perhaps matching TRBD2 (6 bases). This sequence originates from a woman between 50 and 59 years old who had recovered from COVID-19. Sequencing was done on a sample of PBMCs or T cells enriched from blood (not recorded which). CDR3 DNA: TGCGCCAGCAGCCAAGATCTGCGGGGTGCCTACAATGAGCAGTTCTTC. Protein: CASSQDLRGAYNEQFF.